This T cell receptor (beta chain) was profiled in a study of T cells after yellow fever vaccination (dated by TCRdb to the late 2010s). At the level of the whole study: The SMART-Seq v4 Ultra Low Input RNA kit was used to prepare libraries from fractions with low cell numbers. Two healthy male donors, one aged 18 to 30 and one aged 30 to 40 years, were included in the cohort. Blood was collected at multiple timepoints before and after primary and secondary immunization, and bulk PBMC replicates and cell subsets were isolated. To follow T-cell clones before and after primary and booster YFV17D yellow fever vaccination, bulk TCR alpha and beta repertoires were sequenced over time. Points the paper makes about the study in general: After the booster, most clones that had expanded after primary vaccination were detected again (around 96% of CD4 and about 88% of CD8), suggesting broad maintenance of memory. The secondary T-cell response was weaker than the primary response but faster, peaking on day 5 instead of day 15. Because the study included only two donors, the extent to which the findings can be generalized is limited. A small share of clonotypes occurred in both CD4 and CD8 compartments, likely arising from convergent recombination. Computational filtering was required because FACS-sorted repertoires could contain abundant contaminating clonotypes from the bulk population.

TCR cDNA was made using 5'RACE template switching, a step that added a universal primer site and unique molecular identifiers. Priming for cDNA synthesis came from both the TCR alpha and TCR beta constant segments. Libraries were amplified in two PCR steps, with sample barcodes and sequencing adapters added in the second step. Libraries were sequenced on Illumina HiSeq 2500 (2x100 bp) or NovaSeq (2x150 bp). The published analysis was carried out like this. Demultiplexing of reads and collapsing into UMI consensus sequences were performed with MIGEC, and V(D)J alignment was carried out with MiXCR. Using edgeR on replicate PBMC samples, clonotypes were called vaccine-responding if FDR was below 0.01 and the log2 fold change was above 5 up to day 15. Each bulk clonotype received a CD4 or CD8 identity based on whether the sequenced CD4 or CD8 repertoire contained that clonotype at higher abundance. TCRdb reanalyzed the raw reads on its own, using fastp at Q25 for trimming and MiXCR for clone calling, and kept in-frame beta chains. One record per CDR3 amino acid sequence lists the most common genes and DNA. These V and J calls derive from TCRdb rather than the authors' analysis. The sample table contains just under 600,000 distinct CDR3 sequences; only one count was recorded for approximately 12% of them. Roughly an eighth of the sample lies in the top ten.

On this clonotype itself: This clone's antigen is unknown. Per-nucleotide qualities are absent, and no much larger clonotype sits a single base away.

The V and J ends are trimmed by 11 bases and 7 bases, leaving 21 bases between them. The CDR3 measures 14 amino acids from cysteine to phenylalanine. Of all the DNA, just the CDR3 is kept, 42 bases in frame from base 1. The germline V gene gives CDR1 as SNHLY and CDR2 as FYNNEI. Per the publication, the treatment or condition label means: live attenuated yellow fever vaccine strain. Two biological replicates of bulk PBMCs were collected at each blood-draw timepoint. A standard Ficoll-Paque protocol was used to isolate PBMCs from peripheral blood. TriZol was used to extract RNA from bulk PBMCs, from CD4 and CD8 fractions, and from dextramer-positive and dextramer-negative fractions.

The chain links TRBV2 with TRBJ1-5, with a tentative D gene TRBD1 over 5 matching bases. The specimen comprised PBMCs, sampled on the day of the yellow fever booster vaccination. The clonotype comes from a man aged 25-40 years who received the YFV17D yellow fever vaccine. In nucleotides, the sequence is TGTGCCTGTTCCCCAGGGACGACCAGGCAGCCCCAGCATTTT. Its translation is CACSPGTTRQPQHF.